This T cell receptor (beta chain) was found in a study of T cells after yellow fever vaccination. Study conclusions and caveats: A small proportion of clonotypes was detected in both the CD4 and CD8 compartments.

TCR cDNA was made by 5'RACE template switching, adding a universal primer site and UMIs. TCRdb fed the 5' RACE reads into MiXCR, producing one record per CDR3 protein. The sample holds 60,000 to 95,000 distinct CDR3 sequences; roughly 7% are singletons and the top ten take over 25%. V lost 7 bases, J lost 2 bases, and 6 bases stayed unmatched. The CDR3 covers 14 residues. This clonotype was detected many times. The antigen is undetermined. The genes are TRBV12-3 or TRBV12-4 and TRBJ2-7; 9 bases agree with TRBD1. Sequencing used CD8+ T cells sorted from PBMCs, obtained 9 to 10 days after the first yellow fever vaccination. The sequence was obtained from a man between 18 and 35 years old who received the YFV17D yellow fever vaccine. DNA of the CDR3: TGTGCCAGCATCCGGACAGGGGAGCCCTACGAGCAGTACTTC. Its protein product is CASIRTGEPYEQYF.